This TCR beta chain was sequenced during a study of blood T cells in healthy people across ages. General study findings and limits: Diversity estimates from one million T cells were considered underestimates. A strong correlation between TCR beta diversity and naive T cell percentage was seen.

Looked up from germline, CDR1 is KGHDR and CDR2 is SFDVKD. The V gene end was trimmed by 3 bases and the J gene end by 11 bases; junction bases not matched to a gene: 16. This CDR3 comprises 17 residues. A J-beta primer mix and a sample-barcoded 5' primer were used in a second PCR of about 7 to 12 cycles. TCRdb re-analysed the 5' RACE reads in MiXCR, keeping a single row per CDR3 protein. This sample has about a million distinct CDR3 sequences, with roughly half found just once. A word on this clonotype: Its antigen is not identified.

Each sample had at least 6.5 million PBMCs isolated. The amount of total RNA extracted per sample was at least 5 micrograms. The sequence derives from a woman aged 60-75 years in good health. Material: blood. J is TRBJ2-5 and V is TRBV24-1, with 11 bases that match TRBD2. CDR3 loop: CATSDGPSGGMVDEQYF. As DNA, the CDR3 is TGTGCCACCAGTGATGGACCTAGCGGGGGGATGGTAGATGAGCAGTACTTC.